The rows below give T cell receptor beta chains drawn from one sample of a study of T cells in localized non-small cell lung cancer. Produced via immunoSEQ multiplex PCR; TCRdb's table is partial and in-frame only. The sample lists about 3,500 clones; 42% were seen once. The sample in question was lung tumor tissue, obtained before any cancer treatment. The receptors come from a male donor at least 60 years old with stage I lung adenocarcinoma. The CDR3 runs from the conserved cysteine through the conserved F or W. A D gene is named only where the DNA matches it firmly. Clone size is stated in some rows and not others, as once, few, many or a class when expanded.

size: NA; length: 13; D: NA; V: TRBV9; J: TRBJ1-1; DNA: TGTGCCAGCTCCCACGAGGGGAACACTGAAGCTTTCTTT; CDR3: CASSHEGNTEAFF
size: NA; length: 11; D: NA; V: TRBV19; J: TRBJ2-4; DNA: TGTGCCACCAATCGGGAAAACATTCAGTACTTC; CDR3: CATNRENIQYF
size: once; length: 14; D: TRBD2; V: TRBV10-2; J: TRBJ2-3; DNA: TGCGCCAGTGGAGGGACTAGCGGCACAGATACGCAGTATTTT; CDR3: CASGGTSGTDTQYF
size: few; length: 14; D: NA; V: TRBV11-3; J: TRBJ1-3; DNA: TGTGCCAGCCTCTCAGCTGCCTTTGGAAACACCATATATTTT; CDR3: CASLSAAFGNTIYF
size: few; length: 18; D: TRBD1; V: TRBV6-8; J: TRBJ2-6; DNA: TGTGCCAGCACCGCCAGCCGGGACAGGGCCGCTGGGGCCAACGTCCTGACTTTC; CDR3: CASTASRDRAAGANVLTF
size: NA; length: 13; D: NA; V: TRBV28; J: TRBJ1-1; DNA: TGTGCCAGCAGTTTAGGGGGGAACACTGAAGCTTTCTTT; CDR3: CASSLGGNTEAFF
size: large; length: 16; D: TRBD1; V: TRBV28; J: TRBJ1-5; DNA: TGTGCCAGCAGCTTCGGGACAGGGGGTTTTAATCAGCCCCAGCATTTT; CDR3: CASSFGTGGFNQPQHF
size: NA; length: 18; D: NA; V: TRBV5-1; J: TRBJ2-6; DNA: TGCGCCAGCAGCTACCCTATGGGGGTATTACCTGGGGCCAACGTCCTGACTTTC; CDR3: CASSYPMGVLPGANVLTF
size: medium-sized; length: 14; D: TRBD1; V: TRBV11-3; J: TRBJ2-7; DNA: TGTGCCAGCAGCTTAAACAGGGGGAACGACGAGCAGTACTTC; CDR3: CASSLNRGNDEQYF
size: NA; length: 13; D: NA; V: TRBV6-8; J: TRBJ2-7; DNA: TGTGCCAGCAGTTCGACAGGAGCCTACGAGCAGTACTTC; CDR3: CASSSTGAYEQYF
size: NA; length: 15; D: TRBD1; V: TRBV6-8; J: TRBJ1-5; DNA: TGTGCCAGCAGAACGACAGGGGGCTCGGGTCAGCCCCAGCATTTT; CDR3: CASRTTGGSGQPQHF
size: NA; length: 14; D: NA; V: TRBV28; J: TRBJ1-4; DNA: TGTGCCAGCAGTTTTCCGGGAGGAGATGAAAAACTGTTTTTT; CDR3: CASSFPGGDEKLFF
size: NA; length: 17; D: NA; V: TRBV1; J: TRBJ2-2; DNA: TGCGCCAGCAGCGAGAAAGAGGGACATCTATACACCGGGGAGCTGTTTTTT; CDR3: CASSEKEGHLYTGELFF
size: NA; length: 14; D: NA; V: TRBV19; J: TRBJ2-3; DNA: TGTGCCAGTAGTGTCCGCCTACTAGAGGCTACGCAGTATTTT; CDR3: CASSVRLLEATQYF
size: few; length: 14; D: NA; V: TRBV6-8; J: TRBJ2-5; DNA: TGTGCCAGCAGGAGACAGGGAGGTCACGAGACCCAGTACTTC; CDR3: CASRRQGGHETQYF
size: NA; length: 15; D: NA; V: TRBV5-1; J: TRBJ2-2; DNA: TGCGCCAGCAGACGAGACGGAATGAACACCGGGGAGCTGTTTTTT; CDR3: CASRRDGMNTGELFF
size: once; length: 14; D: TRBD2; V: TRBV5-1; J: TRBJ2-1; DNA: TGCGCCAGCAGCCCGATAGGGGAGGGAAGTGAGCAGTTCTTC; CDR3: CASSPIGEGSEQFF
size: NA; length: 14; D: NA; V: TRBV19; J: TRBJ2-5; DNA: TGTGCCAGTACACCGGGACTTCCCTCGGAGACCCAGTACTTC; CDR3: CASTPGLPSETQYF
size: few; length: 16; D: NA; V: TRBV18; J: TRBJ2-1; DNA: TGTGCCAGCTCACCAAGTATGGTTGGGGATTACAATGAGCAGTTCTTC; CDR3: CASSPSMVGDYNEQFF
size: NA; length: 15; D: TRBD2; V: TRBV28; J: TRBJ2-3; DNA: TGTGCCAGCAGTACTCCTAGCGGGGCCGTTTATACGCAGTATTTT; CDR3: CASSTPSGAVYTQYF
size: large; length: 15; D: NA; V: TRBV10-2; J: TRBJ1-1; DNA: TGCGCCAGCAGGGTTAAAGGAGGTATGAACACTGAAGCTTTCTTT; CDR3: CASRVKGGMNTEAFF
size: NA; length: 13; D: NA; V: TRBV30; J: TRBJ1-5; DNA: TGTGCCTGGAGTACAGGGAGGAGTCAGCCCCAGCATTTT; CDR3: CAWSTGRSQPQHF
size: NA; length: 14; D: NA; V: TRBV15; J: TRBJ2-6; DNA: TGTGCCACCAGCAGAGACTCTGGGGCCAACGTCCTGACTTTC; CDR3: CATSRDSGANVLTF
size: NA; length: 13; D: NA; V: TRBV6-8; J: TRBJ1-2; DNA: TGTGCCAGCAGTATACGGACAGATTATGGCTACACCTTC; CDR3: CASSIRTDYGYTF
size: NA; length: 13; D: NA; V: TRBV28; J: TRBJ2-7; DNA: TGTGCCACCGAGGACTCTAATAGTAACGAGCAGTACTTC; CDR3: CATEDSNSNEQYF
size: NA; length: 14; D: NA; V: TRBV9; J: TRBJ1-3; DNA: TGTGCCAGCAGCGCGGAGTTCTCTGGAAACACCATATATTTT; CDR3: CASSAEFSGNTIYF
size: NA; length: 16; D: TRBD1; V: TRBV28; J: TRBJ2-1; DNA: TGTGCCAGCACCGGGACAGGGGTCCTCTCCTACAATGAGCAGTTCTTC; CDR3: CASTGTGVLSYNEQFF
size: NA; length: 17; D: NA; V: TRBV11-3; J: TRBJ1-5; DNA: TGTGCCAGCAGCTCCACTATACGACAAGGGTCGGATCAGCCCCAGCATTTT; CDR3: CASSSTIRQGSDQPQHF
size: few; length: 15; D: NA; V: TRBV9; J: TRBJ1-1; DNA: TGTGCCAGCAGCGTAGATCCGGGGAGCGGCACTGAAGCTTTCTTT; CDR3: CASSVDPGSGTEAFF
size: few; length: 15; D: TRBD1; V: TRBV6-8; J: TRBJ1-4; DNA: TGTGCCAGCTCCCCCAGGGGGGGCGGGAATGAAAAACTGTTTTTT; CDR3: CASSPRGGGNEKLFF
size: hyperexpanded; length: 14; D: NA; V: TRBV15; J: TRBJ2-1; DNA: TGTGCCACCAGCAGAGATGTAGCCGGAAATGAGCAGTTCTTC; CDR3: CATSRDVAGNEQFF
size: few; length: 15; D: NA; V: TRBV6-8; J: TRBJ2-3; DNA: TGTGCCAGCAGTTACGGCGGGGCCAGCACAGATACGCAGTATTTT; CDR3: CASSYGGASTDTQYF